This T cell receptor beta chain was retrieved from a study of blood T cell repertoires in COVID-19. Study summary: Acute and convalescent COVID-19 samples came from the United States, Italy and Spain. The analysed material was cDNA or gDNA that came from T cells, B-cell-depleted T cells, or PBMCs.

Trimming took 5 bases from V and 8 from J, leaving 12 bases between them. The CDR3 runs to 12 residues. Per germline, CDR1 SEHNR and CDR2 FQNEAQ (reference sequence). Source study methods: By means of reference gene primer amplification, nucleated cell counts were estimated. Repertoires were generated with immunoSEQ multiplex PCR, while TCRdb's copy carries only in-frame clones and drops some. The V and J calls and the clone size are those of that table, but D and trimming were determined from the DNA. The repertoire includes about 7,000 clones, approximately 90% of them detected once, and roughly a tenth sits in the top ten.

The chain employs TRBV7-9 and TRBJ1-2; a possible D gene is TRBD1 (6 bases). The receptor comes from a man aged 65 to 79 with active COVID-19. The sample comprised peripheral blood. The CDR3 DNA sequence: TGTGCCAGCAGCCCACAGGACAGAGGCTACACCTTC. Residues: CASSPQDRGYTF.